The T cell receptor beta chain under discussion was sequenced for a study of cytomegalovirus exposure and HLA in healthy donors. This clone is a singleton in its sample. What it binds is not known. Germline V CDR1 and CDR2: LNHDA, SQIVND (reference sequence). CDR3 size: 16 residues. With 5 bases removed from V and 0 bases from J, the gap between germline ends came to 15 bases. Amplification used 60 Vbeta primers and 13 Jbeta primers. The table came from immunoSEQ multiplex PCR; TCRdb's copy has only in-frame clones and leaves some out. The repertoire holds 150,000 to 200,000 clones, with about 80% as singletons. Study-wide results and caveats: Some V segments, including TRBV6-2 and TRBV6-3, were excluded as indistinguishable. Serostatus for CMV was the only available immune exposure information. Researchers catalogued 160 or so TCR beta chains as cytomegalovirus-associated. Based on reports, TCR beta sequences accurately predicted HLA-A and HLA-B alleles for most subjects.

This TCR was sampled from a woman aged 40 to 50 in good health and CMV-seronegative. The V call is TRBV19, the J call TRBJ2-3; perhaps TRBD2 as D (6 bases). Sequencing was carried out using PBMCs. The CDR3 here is CASSPQDYSSTDTQYF. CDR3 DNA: TGTGCCAGTAGTCCCCAGGACTATTCTAGCACAGATACGCAGTATTTT.